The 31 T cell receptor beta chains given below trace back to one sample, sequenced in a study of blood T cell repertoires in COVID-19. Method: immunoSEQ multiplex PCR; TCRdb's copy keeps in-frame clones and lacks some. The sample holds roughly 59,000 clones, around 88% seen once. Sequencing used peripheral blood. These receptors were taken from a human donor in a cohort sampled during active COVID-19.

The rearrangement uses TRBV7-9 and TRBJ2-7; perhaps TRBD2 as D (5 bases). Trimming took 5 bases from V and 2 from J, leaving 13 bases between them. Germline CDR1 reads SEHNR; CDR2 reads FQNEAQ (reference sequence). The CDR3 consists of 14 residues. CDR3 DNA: TGTGCCAGCAGCATAACAGAGGGTGCCTACGAGCAGTACTTC. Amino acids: CASSITEGAYEQYF.

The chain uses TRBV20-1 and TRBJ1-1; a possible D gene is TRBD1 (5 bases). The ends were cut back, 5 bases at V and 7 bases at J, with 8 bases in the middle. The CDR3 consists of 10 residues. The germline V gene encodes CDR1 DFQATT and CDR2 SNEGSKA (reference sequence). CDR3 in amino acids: CSAHRFEAFF. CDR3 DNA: TGCAGTGCTCACAGGTTTGAAGCTTTCTTT.

The CDR3 protein is CASSVSGDNYGYTF. CDR3 nucleotide sequence: TGTGCCAGCAGCGTATCAGGGGATAACTATGGCTACACCTTC. The chain joins TRBV9 to TRBJ1-2; possible D gene TRBD1, 6 bases. CDR3 length equals 14 residues. The ends were cut back, 1 base at V and 1 base at J, with 8 bases in the middle. From germline, CDR1 is SGDLS and CDR2 YYNGEE.

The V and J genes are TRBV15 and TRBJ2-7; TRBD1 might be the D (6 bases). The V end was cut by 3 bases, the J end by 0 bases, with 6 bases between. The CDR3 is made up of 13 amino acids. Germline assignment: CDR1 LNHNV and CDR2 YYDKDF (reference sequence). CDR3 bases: TGTGCCACCAGCAGGGACAGCTCCTACGAGCAGTACTTC. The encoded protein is CATSRDSSYEQYF.

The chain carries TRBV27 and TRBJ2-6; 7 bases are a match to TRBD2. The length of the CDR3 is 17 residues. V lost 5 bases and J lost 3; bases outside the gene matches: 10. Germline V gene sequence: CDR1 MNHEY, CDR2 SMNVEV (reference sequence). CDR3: CASSVLAPRGGANVLTF. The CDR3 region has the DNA TGTGCCAGCAGTGTACTAGCGCCCAGAGGTGGGGCCAACGTCCTGACTTTC.

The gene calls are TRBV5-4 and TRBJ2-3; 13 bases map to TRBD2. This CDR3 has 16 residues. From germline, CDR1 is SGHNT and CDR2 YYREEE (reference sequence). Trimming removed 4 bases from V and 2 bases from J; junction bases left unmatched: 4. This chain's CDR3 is CASSAGTSGDTDTQYF. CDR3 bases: TGTGCCAGCAGCGCCGGGACTAGCGGGGACACAGATACGCAGTATTTT.

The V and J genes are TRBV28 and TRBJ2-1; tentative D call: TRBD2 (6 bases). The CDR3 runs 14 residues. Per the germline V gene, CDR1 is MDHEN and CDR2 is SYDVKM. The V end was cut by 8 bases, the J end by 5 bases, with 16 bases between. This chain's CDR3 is CASPPSGSNNEQFF. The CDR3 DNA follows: TGTGCCAGCCCCCCCTCCGGGAGCAACAATGAGCAGTTCTTC.

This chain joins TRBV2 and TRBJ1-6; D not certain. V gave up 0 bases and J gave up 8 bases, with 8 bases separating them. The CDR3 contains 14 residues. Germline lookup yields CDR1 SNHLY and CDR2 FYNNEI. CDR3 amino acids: CASSEARRDSPLHF. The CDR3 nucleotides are TGTGCCAGCAGTGAAGCGCGACGGGATTCACCCCTCCACTTT.

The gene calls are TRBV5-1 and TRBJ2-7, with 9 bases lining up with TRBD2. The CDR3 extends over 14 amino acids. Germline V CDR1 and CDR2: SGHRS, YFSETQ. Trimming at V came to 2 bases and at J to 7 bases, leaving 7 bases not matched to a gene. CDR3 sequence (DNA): TGCGCCAGCAGCTTTAGCGGGAGTTTGGGTGAGCAGTACTTC. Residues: CASSFSGSLGEQYF.

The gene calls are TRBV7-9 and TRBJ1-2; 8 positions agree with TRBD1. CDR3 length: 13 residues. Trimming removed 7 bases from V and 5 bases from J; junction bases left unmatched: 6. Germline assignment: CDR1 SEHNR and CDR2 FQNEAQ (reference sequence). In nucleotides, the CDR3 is TGTGCCAGCAAGACAGGGGCGGGATATGGCTACACCTTC. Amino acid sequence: CASKTGAGYGYTF.

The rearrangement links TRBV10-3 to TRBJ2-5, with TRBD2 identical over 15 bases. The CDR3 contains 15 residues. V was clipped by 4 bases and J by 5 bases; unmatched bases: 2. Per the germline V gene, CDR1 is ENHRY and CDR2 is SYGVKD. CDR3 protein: CAISGTSGGAETQYF. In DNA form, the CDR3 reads TGTGCCATCAGTGGGACTAGCGGGGGGGCGGAGACCCAGTACTTC.

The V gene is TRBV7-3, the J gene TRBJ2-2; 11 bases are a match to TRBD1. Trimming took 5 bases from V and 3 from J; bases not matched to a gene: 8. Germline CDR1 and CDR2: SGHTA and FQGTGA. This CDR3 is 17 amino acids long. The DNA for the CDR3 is TGTGCCAGCAGCCCGCCGGGACAGGGGGACGACACCGGGGAGCTGTTTTTT. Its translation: CASSPPGQGDDTGELFF.

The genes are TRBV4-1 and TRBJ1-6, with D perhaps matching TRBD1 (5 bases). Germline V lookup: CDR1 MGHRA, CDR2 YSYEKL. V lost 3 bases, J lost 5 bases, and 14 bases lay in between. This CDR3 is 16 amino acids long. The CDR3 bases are TGCGCCAGCAGCCACCCTAGAGCAGGGAATAATTCACCCCTCCACTTT. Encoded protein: CASSHPRAGNNSPLHF.

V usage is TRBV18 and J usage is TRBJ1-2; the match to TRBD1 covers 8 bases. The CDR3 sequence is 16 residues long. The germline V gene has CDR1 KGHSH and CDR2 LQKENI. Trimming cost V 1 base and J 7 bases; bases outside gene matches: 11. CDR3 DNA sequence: TGTGCCAGCTCACCACAACCAGGACAGGGAGGAGGTGGCTACACCTTC. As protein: CASSPQPGQGGGGYTF.

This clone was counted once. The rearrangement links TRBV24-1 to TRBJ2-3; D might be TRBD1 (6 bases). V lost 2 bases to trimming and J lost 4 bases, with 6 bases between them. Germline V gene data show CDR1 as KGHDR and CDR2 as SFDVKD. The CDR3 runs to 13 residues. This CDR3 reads CATSDSGADTQYF. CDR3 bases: TGTGCCACCAGTGATTCAGGGGCAGATACGCAGTATTTT.

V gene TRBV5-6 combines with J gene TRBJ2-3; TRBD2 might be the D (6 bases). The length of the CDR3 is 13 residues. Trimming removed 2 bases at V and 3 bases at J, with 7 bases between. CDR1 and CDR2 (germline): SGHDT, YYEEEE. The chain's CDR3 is CASSFRGTDTQYF. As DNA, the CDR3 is TGTGCCAGCAGCTTTCGGGGGACAGATACGCAGTATTTT.

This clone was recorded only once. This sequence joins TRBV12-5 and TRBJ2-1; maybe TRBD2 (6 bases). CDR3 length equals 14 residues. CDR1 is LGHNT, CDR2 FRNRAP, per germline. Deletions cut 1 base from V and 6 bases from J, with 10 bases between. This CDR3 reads CASGLDGGVNEQFF. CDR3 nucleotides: TGTGCTAGTGGTTTGGACGGAGGGGTCAATGAGCAGTTCTTC.

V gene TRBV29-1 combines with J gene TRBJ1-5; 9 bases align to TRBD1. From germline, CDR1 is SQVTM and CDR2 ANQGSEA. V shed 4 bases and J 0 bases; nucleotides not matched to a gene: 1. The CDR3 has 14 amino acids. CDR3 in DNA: TGCAGCGTTGGGACAGGGGCTAGCAATCAGCCCCAGCATTTT. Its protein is CSVGTGASNQPQHF.

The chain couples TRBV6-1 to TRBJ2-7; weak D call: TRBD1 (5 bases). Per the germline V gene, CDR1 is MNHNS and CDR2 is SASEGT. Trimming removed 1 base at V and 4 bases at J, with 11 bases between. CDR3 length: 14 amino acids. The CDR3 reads CASSEGPTGYEQYF. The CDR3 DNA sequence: TGTGCCAGCAGTGAAGGACCCACAGGATACGAGCAGTACTTC.

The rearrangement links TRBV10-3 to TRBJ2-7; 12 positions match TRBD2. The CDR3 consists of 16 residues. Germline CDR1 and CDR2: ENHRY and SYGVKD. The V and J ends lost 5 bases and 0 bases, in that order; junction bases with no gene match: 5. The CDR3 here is CAISPRLAGDSYEQYF. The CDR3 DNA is TGTGCCATCAGTCCCAGACTAGCGGGGGACTCCTACGAGCAGTACTTC.

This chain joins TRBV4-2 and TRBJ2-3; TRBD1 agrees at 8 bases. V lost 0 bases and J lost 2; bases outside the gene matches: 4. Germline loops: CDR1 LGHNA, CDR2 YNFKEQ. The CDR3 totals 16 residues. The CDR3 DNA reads TGTGCCAGCAGCCAAGATCGACAGGGGACCACAGATACGCAGTATTTT. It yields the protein CASSQDRQGTTDTQYF.

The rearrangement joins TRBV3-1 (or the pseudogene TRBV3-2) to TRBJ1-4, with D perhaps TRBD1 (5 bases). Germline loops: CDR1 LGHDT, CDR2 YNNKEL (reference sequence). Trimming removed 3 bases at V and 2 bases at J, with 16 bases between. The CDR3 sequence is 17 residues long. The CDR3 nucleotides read TGTGCCAGCAGCCAGGGGCTTGGGAGGGGCACTAATGAAAAACTGTTTTTT. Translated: CASSQGLGRGTNEKLFF.

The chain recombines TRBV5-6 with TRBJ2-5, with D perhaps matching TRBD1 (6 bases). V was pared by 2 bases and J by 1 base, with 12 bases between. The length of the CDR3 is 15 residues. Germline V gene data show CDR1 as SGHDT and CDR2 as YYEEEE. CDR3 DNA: TGTGCCAGCAGCTTCACAACAGGGTTCCAAGAGACCCAGTACTTC. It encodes CASSFTTGFQETQYF.

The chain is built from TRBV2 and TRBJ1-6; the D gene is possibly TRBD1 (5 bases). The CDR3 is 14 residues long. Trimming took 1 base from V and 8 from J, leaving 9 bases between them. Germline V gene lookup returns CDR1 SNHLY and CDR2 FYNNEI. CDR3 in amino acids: CASSEVGGYSPLHF. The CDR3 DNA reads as TGTGCCAGCAGTGAAGTGGGGGGGTATTCACCCCTCCACTTT.

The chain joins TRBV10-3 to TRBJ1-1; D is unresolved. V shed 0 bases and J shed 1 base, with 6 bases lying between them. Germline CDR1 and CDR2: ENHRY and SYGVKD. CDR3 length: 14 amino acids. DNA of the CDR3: TGTGCCATCAGTGAGTCACGCGGGAACACTGAAGCTTTCTTT. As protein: CAISESRGNTEAFF.

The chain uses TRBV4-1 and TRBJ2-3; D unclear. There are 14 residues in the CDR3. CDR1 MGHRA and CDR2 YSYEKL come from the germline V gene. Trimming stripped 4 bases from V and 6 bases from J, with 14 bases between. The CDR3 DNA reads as TGCGCCAGCAGCCTCAGCTCTAGGCCGGATACGCAGTATTTT. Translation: CASSLSSRPDTQYF.

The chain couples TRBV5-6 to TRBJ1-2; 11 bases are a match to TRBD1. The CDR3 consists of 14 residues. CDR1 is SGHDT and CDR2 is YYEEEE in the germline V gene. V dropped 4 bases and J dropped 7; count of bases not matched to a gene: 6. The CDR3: CASSRGQGASGYTF. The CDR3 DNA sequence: TGTGCCAGCAGCCGAGGACAGGGGGCGTCTGGCTACACCTTC.

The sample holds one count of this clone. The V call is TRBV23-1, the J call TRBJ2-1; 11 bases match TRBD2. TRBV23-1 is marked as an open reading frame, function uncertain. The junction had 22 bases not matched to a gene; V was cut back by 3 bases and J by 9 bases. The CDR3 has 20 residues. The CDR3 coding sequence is TGCGCCAGCAGTCATCGGGACCCCCCTTCCGGGACTAGCGGTGGAATTGAGCAGTTCTTC. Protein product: CASSHRDPPSGTSGGIEQFF.

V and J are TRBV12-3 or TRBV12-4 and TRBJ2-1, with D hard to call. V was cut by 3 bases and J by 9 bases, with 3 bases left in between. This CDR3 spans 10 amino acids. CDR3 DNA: TGTGCCAGCAGTTTCGGTGAGCAGTTCTTC. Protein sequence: CASSFGEQFF.

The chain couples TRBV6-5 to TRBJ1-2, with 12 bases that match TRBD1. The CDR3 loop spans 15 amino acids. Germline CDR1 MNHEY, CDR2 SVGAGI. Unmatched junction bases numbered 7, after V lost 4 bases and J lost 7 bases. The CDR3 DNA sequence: TGTGCCAGCAGTTCATTCCGGGACAGGGGGCTTGGCTACACCTTC. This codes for CASSSFRDRGLGYTF.

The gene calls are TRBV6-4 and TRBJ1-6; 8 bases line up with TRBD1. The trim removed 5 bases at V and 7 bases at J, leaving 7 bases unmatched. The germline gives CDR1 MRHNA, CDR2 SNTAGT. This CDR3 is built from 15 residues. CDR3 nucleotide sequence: TGTGCCAGCAGTCCTAGACAGGGGAAAAATTCACCCCTCCACTTT. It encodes CASSPRQGKNSPLHF.